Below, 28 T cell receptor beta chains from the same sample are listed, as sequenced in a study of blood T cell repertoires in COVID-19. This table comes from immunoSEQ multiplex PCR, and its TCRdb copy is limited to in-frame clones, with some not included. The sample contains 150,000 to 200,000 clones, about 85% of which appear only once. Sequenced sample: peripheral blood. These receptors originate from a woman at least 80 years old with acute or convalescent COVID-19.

The DNA for the CDR3 is TGCGCCAGCAGCTTGTTAGGGGGAACCACTGAAGCTTTCTTT. As protein: CASSLLGGTTEAFF. J is TRBJ1-1 and V is TRBV5-1; TRBD1 might be the D (6 bases). Germline V gene data show CDR1 as SGHRS and CDR2 as YFSETQ. The CDR3 spans 14 residues. Between the trimmed V and J ends, which lost 1 base and 4 bases, there was a span of 11 bases.

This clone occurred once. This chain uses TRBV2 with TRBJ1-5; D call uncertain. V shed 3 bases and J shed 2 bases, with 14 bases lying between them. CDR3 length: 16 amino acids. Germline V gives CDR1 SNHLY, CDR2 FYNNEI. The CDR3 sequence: CASSERQSRGNQPQHF. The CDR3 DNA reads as TGTGCCAGCAGTGAGAGGCAGTCACGGGGCAATCAGCCCCAGCATTTT.

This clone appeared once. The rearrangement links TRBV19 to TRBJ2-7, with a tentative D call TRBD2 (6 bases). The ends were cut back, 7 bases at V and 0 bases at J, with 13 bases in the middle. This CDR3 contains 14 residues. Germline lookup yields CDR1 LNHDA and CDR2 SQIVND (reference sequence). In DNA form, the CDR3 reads TGTGCCAGTAAAGAGCGGGTCAGCTCCTACGAGCAGTACTTC. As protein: CASKERVSSYEQYF.

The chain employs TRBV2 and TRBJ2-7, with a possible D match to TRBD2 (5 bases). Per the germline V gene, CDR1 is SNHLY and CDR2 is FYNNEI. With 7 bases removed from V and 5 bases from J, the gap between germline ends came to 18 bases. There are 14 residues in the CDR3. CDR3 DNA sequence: TGTGCCAGCACTATCCCAGGACTCCTTAACGAGCAGTACTTC. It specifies CASTIPGLLNEQYF.

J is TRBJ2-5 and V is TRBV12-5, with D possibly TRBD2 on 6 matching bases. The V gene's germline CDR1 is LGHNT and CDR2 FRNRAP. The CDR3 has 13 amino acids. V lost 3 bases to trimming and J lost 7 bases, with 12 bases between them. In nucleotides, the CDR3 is TGTGCTAGTGGTTTTGGCGGGCGGGGGACCCAGTACTTC. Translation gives CASGFGGRGTQYF. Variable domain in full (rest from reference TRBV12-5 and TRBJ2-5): DARVTQTPRHKVTEMGQEVTMRCQPILGHNTVFWYRQTMMQGLELLAYFRNRAPLDDSGMPKDRFSAEMPDATLATLKIQPSEPRDSAVYFCASGFGGRGTQYFGPGTRLLVL.

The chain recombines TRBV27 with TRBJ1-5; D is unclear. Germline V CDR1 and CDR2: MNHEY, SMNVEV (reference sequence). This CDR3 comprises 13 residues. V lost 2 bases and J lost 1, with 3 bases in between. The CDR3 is CASSLTSNQPQHF. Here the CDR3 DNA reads TGTGCCAGCAGTTTAACAAGCAATCAGCCCCAGCATTTT.

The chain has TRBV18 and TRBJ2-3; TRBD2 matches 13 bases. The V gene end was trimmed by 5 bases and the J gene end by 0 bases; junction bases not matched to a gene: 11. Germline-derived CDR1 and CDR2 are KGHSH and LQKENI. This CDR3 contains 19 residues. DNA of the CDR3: TGTGCCAGCTCAGGAACCGGGACTAGCGGGATCTCTAGCACAGATACGCAGTATTTT. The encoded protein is CASSGTGTSGISSTDTQYF.

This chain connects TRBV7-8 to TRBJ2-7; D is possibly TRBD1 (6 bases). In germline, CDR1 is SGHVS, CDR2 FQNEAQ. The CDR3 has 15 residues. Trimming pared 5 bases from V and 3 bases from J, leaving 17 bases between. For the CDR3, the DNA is TGTGCCAGCAGCCGAGGACAGACCCCTCTCTACGAGCAGTACTTC. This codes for CASSRGQTPLYEQYF.

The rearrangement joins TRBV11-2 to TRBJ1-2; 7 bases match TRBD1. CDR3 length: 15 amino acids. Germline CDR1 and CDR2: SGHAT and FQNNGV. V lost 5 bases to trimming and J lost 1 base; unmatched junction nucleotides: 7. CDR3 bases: TGTGCCAGCAGCCCTCAGACAGGGATTAACTATGGCTACACCTTC. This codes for CASSPQTGINYGYTF.

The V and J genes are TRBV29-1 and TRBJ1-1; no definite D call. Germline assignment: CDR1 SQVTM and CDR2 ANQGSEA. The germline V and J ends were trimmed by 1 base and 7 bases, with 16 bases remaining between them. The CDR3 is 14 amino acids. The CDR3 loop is CSVEAFAVGGEAFF. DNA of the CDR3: TGCAGCGTTGAAGCGTTCGCAGTCGGAGGTGAAGCTTTCTTT.

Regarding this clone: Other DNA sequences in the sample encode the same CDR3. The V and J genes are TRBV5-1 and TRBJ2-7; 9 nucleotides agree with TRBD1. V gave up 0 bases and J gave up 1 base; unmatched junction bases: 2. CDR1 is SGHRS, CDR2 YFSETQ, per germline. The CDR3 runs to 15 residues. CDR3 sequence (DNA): TGCGCCAGCAGCTTGGGGGGGACAGGGTCCTACGAGCAGTACTTC. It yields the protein CASSLGGTGSYEQYF.

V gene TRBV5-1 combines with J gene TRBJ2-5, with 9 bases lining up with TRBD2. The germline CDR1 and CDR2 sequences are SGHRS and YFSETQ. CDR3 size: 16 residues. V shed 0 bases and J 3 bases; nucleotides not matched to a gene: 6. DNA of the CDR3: TGCGCCAGCAGCTTGGGCTCTAGCGGGACGAAAGAGACCCAGTACTTC. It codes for CASSLGSSGTKETQYF.

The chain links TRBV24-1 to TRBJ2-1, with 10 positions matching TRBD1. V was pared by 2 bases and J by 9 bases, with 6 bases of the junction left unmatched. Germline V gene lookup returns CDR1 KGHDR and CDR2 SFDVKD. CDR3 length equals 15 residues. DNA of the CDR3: TGTGCCACCAGTGATTCACGACAGGGGGCGCGTGAGCAGTTCTTC. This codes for CATSDSRQGAREQFF.

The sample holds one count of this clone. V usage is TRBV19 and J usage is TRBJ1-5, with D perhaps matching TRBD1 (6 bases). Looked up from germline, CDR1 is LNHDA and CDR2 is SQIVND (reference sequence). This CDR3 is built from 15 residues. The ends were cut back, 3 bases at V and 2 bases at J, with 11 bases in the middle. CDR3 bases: TGTGCCAGTAGTATCGGCAGGGGAGGCAATCAGCCCCAGCATTTT. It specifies CASSIGRGGNQPQHF.

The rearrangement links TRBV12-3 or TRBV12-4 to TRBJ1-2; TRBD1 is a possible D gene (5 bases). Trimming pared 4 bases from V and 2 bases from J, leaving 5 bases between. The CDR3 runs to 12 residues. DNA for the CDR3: TGTGCCAGCAGTTACAGGAACTATGGCTACACCTTC. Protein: CASSYRNYGYTF.

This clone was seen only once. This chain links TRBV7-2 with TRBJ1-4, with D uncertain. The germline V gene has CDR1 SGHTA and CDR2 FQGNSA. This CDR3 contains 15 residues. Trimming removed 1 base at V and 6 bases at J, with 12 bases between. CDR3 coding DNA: TGTGCCAGCAGCTTAGTCATGAGTGGTTATGAAAAACTGTTTTTT. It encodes CASSLVMSGYEKLFF.

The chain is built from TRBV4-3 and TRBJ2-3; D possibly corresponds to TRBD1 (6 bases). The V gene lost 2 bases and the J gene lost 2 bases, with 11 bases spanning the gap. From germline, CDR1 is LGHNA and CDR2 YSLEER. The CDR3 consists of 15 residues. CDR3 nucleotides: TGCGCCAGCAGCCAACTTGACAGGTACACAGATACGCAGTATTTT. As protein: CASSQLDRYTDTQYF.

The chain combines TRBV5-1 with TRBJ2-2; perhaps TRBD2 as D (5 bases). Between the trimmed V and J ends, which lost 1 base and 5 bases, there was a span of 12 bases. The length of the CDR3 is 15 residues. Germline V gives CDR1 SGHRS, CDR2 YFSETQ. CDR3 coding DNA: TGCGCCAGCAGCTTGTCGGGGATAAGGACCGGGGAGCTGTTTTTT. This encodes CASSLSGIRTGELFF.

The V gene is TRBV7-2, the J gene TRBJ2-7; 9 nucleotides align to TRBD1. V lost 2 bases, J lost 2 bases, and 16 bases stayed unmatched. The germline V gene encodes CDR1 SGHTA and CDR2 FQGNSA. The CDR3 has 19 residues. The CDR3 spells CASSLPPGQGLSRTYEQYF. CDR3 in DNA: TGTGCCAGCAGCTTACCCCCGGGACAGGGCCTTTCGAGGACCTACGAGCAGTACTTC.

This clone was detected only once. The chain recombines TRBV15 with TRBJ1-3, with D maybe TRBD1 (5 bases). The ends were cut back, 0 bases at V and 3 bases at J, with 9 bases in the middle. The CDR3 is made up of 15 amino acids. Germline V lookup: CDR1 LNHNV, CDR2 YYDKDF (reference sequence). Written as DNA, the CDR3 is TGTGCCACCAGCAGAGATAGGAGGGGTGGAAACACCATATATTTT. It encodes CATSRDRRGGNTIYF.

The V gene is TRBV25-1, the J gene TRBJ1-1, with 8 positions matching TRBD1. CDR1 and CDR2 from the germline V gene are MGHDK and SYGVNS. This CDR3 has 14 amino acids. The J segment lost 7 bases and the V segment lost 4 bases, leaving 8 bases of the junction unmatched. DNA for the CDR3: TGTGCCAGCAGTGCTCCCGGGACAGGAGTTGAAGCTTTCTTT. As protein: CASSAPGTGVEAFF.

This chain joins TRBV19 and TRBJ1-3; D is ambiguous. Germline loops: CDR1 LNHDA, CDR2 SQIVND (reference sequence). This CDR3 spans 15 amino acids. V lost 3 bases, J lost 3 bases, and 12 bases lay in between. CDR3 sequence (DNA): TGTGCCAGTAGTATCGGCTGGACTAATGGAAACACCATATATTTT. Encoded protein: CASSIGWTNGNTIYF.

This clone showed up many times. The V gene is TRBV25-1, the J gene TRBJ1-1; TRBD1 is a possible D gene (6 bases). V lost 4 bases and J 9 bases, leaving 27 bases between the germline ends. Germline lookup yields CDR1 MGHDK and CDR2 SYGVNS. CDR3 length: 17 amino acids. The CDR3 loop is CASSGVSGGRGLQQAFF. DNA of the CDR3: TGTGCCAGCAGTGGGGTCTCGGGGGGCAGGGGTCTGCAACAAGCTTTCTTT.

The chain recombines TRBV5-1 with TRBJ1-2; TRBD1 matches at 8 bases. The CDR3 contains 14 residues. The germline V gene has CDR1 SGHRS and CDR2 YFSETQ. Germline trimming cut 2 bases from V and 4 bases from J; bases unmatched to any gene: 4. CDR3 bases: TGCGCCAGCAGCTTAGGGACAGGACGCTATGGCTACACCTTC. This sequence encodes CASSLGTGRYGYTF. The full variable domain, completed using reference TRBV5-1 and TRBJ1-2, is KAGVTQTPRYLIKTRGQQVTLSCSPISGHRSVSWYQQTPGQGLQFLFEYFSETQRNKGNFPGRFSGRQFSNSRSEMNVSTLELGDSALYLCASSLGTGRYGYTFGSGTRLTVV.

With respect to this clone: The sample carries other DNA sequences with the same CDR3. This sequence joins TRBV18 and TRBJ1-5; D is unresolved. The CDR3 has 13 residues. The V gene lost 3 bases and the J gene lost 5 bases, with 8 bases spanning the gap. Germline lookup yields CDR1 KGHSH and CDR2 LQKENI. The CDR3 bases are TGTGCCAGCTCACCCGGAGGAGATCAGCCCCAGCATTTT. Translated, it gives CASSPGGDQPQHF.

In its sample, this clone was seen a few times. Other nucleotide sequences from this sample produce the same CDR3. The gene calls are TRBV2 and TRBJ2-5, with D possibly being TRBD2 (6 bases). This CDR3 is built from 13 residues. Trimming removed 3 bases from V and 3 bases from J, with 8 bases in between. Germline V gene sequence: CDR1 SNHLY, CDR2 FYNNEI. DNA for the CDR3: TGTGCCAGCAGTGAGTGGAGGGAAGAGACCCAGTACTTC. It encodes CASSEWREETQYF.

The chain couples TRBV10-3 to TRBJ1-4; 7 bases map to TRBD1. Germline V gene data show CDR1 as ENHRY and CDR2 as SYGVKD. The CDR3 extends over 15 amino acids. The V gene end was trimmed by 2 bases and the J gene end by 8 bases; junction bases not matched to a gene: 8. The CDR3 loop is CAISENTGVGEKLFF. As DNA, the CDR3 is TGTGCCATCAGTGAGAACACAGGGGTAGGCGAAAAACTGTTTTTT.

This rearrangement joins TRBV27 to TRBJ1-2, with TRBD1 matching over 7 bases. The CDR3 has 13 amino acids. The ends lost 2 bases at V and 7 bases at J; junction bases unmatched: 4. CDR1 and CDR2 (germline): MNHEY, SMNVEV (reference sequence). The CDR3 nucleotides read TGTGCCAGCAGTTTAGGGCAGGGGGTTGGCTACACCTTC. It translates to CASSLGQGVGYTF.